Described below is a single TCR beta chain sequence and its context. This entry is derived from a study of blood T cell repertoires in COVID-19. Background on the study: Collection of acute and convalescent COVID-19 samples took place in the United States, Italy and Spain. In each case, the material was cDNA or gDNA derived from T cells, B-cell-depleted T cells, or PBMCs.

The J segment lost 10 bases and the V segment lost 2 bases, leaving 8 bases of the junction unmatched. The germline V gene encodes CDR1 MDHEN and CDR2 SYDVKM. The CDR3 sequence is 15 residues long. Per the authors' pipeline: By means of reference gene primer amplification, nucleated cell counts were estimated. Method: immunoSEQ multiplex PCR; TCRdb's copy keeps in-frame clones and lacks some. V, J and clone size are taken as reported in that table, and D and trimming were inferred from the DNA itself. The data show roughly 130,000 clones, over 85% seen once. The rearrangement joins TRBV28 to TRBJ1-6; 7 nucleotides agree with TRBD1. Material for sequencing was peripheral blood. The TCR sequence derives from a man between 50 and 59 years old with active COVID-19. CDR3 region: CASSLLTGSASPLHF. For the CDR3, the DNA is TGTGCCAGCAGTTTACTGACAGGGAGTGCGTCACCCCTCCACTTT.